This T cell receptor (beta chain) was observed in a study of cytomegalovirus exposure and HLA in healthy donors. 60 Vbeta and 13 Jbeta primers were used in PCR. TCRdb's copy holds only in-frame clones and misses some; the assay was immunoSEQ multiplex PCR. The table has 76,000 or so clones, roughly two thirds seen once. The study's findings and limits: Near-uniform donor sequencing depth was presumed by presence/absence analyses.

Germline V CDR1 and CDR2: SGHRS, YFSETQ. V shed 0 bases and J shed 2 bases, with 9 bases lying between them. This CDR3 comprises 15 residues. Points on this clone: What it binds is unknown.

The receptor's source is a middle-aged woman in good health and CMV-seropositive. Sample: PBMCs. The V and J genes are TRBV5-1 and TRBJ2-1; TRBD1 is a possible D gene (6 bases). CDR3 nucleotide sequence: TGCGCCAGCAGCTTGGGCAGGGGTCCCTACAATGAGCAGTTCTTC. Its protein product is CASSLGRGPYNEQFF.